The present entry profiles one TCR beta chain with its context. No antigen is known for it. Germline V CDR1 and CDR2: LGHDT, YNNKEL (reference sequence). With 6 bases clipped from V and 1 base from J, the junction kept 8 bases outside the gene matches. This CDR3 has 15 residues. These data belong to a study of CD4 T cells in relation to SARS-CoV-2 and coronaviruses. At the level of the study: ViraFEST: roughly 10-day antigen culture of PBMCs, then TCR beta CDR3 sequencing. The negative reference was HIV-1 Nef peptide pool or peptide-free culture. Points from the study as a whole: Roughly three fifths of donors had memory CD4+ clonotypes crossrecognizing SARS-CoV-2 and common cold coronavirus spike.

Sequenced by immunoSEQ multiplex PCR; TCRdb stores in-frame clones only, minus some. The sample yields roughly 17,000 clones, roughly four fifths seen once. CD4+ T cells from unexposed donors were obtained before the COVID-19 pandemic (2011-2018). After about 10 days of culture, CD4+ T cells were isolated. Unexposed-donor CD4+ T cells were probed with SARS-CoV-2 S/N and four cold-coronavirus spikes, cells permitting. This receptor was identified in a human donor in good health. The source material was CD4+ T cells from PBMCs, cultured in vitro. V gene TRBV3-1 (or the pseudogene TRBV3-2) combines with J gene TRBJ1-1; 7 bases map to TRBD1. CDR3 in DNA: TGTGCCAGCAGGCGACAGGGTTCGGGGAACACTGAAGCTTTCTTT. Translation gives CASRRQGSGNTEAFF.